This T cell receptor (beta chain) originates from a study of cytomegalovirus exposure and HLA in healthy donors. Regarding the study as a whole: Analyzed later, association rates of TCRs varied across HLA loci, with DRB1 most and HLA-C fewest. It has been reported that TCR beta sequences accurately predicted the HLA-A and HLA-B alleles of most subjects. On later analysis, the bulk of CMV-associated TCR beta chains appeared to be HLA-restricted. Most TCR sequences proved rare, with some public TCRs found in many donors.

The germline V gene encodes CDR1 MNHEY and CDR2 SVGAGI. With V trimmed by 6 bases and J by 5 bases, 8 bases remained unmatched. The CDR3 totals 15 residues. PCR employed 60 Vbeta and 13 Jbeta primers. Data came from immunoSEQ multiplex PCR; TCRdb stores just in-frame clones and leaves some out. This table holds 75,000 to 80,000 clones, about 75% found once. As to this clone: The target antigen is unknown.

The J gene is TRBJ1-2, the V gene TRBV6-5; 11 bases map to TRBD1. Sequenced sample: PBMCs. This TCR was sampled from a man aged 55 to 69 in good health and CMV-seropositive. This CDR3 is CASSKGQGAYYGYTF. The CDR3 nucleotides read TGTGCCAGCAGCAAAGGACAGGGGGCATATTATGGCTACACCTTC.